This T cell receptor beta chain emerged from a study of T cell responses to AZD1222 COVID-19 vaccine. Study conclusions and caveats: Just 5 or 6 AZD1222 recipients tested seropositive at baseline. Donors were mostly white British, more females; clonal diversity possibly underestimated. Spike-specific TCR breadth and depth went up after people got two AZD1222 doses.

In the case of this clone: Its antigen is unknown.

Repertoires were generated with immunoSEQ multiplex PCR, while TCRdb's copy carries only in-frame clones and drops some. Its clone listing holds more than 110,000 clones. J was trimmed by 10 bases and V by 5 bases; bases with no gene match: 5. The CDR3 totals 12 residues. Germline CDR1 SEHNR, CDR2 FQNEAQ (reference sequence). The chain recombines TRBV7-9 with TRBJ1-2; 9 bases line up with TRBD1. Sequencing used peripheral blood. The receptor comes from an adult in good health. The CDR3 coding sequence is TGTGCCAGCAGCCGGGGGACAGGGTCCTACACCTTC. Amino acids: CASSRGTGSYTF.